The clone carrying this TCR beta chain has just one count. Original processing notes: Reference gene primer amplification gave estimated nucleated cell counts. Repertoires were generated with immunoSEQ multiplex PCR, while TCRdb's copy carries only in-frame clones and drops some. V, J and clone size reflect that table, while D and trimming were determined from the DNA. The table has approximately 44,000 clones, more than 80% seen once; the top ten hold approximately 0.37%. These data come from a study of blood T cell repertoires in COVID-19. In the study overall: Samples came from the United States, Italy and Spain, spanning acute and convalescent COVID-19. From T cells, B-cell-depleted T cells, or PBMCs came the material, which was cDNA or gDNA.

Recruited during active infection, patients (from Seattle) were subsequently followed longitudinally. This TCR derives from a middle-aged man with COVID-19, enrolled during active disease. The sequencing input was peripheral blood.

CDR3 residues: CASSLGGHPRDTQYF. CDR3 DNA sequence: TGTGCCAGCAGCTTAGGTGGACACCCGCGGGATACGCAGTATTTT. J is TRBJ2-3 and V is TRBV7-6; D might be TRBD1 (5 bases). This CDR3 is 15 amino acids long. CDR1 is SGHVS, CDR2 FNYEAQ, per germline. V gave up 1 base and J gave up 6 bases, with 14 bases separating them.